The 25 T cell receptor beta chains below come from one sample, sequenced in a study of tumor-infiltrating lymphocytes in primary liver carcinoma (dated by TCRdb to about 2017). Blood RNA was extracted from unsorted whole blood with TRIzol reagent; germline DNA came from the DNeasy Blood & Tissue kit. TCRdb shows the sequencer as Illumina HiSeq 2500. TCRbeta-specific cDNA was reverse-transcribed from about 520 ng total RNA using a constant-region primer and ProtoScript II reverse transcriptase. The TCRbeta libraries were prepared through three rounds of nested multiplex PCR following a slightly modified ARM-PCR procedure. Each of the first two PCR rounds ran for approximately 10 cycles using multiplex TRBV1-TRBV30 forward primers together with a Cbeta reverse primer. TCRdb handled the public reads itself, with Q25 trimming in fastp and clone calling in MiXCR, and kept productive beta chains. Entries are consolidated by CDR3 protein sequence, retaining the most common genes and DNA. Counted in this sample were almost 200,000 distinct CDR3 sequences; roughly two thirds of them appeared once. Clones ranked in the top ten supply 6% to 8.5% of the sample.

Sequencing used peripheral blood. All receptors derive from an older woman with primary liver carcinoma and hepatitis B virus infection.

The chain has TRBV5-6 and TRBJ2-1, with 11 bases lining up with TRBD1. V lost 0 bases and J lost 10; bases outside the gene matches: 9. Per the germline V gene, CDR1 is SGHDT and CDR2 is YYEEEE. The CDR3 consists of 16 residues. CDR3 sequence: CASSLGYRGTGGEQFF. The CDR3 nucleotides are TGTGCCAGCAGCTTGGGCTACAGGGGGACAGGGGGGGAGCAGTTCTTC.

The sample holds many counts of this clonotype. The chain uses TRBV6-2 or TRBV6-3 and TRBJ2-1; D is perhaps TRBD2 (6 bases). This CDR3 comprises 14 residues. Germline V gene lookup returns CDR1 MNHEY and CDR2 SVGEGT. V was shortened by 5 bases and J by 4 bases, with 12 bases between the two germline ends. In nucleotides, the CDR3 is TGTGCCAGCAGTATCCGGGGGAGGTACAATGAGCAGTTCTTC. This translates into CASSIRGRYNEQFF.

CDR3 region: CASSQHGMASSYEQYF. The CDR3 DNA follows: TGCGCCAGCAGCCAACATGGTATGGCGAGCTCCTACGAGCAGTACTTC. V gene TRBV4-1 combines with J gene TRBJ2-7; D unresolved. Germline assignment: CDR1 MGHRA and CDR2 YSYEKL. The CDR3 is made up of 16 amino acids. The V and J ends lost 2 bases and 0 bases respectively, with 14 bases between them.

Worth noting for this clonotype: A much larger clone is a single base away; this may be a read error. This chain connects TRBV5-1 to TRBJ1-4; D uncertain. This CDR3 spans 16 amino acids. CDR1 is SGHRS and CDR2 is YFSETQ in the germline V gene. The germline V and J ends were trimmed by 1 base and 2 bases, with 12 bases remaining between them. The CDR3 nucleotides are TGCGCCAGCAGCTTGACCTTCGGGCTCACTAATGAAAAACTGTTTTTT. Residues: CASSLTFGLTNEKLFF.

The chain employs TRBV5-6 and TRBJ1-1; a possible D gene is TRBD1 (6 bases). This CDR3 region has 15 residues. In germline, CDR1 is SGHDT, CDR2 YYEEEE. Trimming removed 1 base at V and 1 base at J, with 11 bases between. The CDR3: CASSLQGHGNTEAFF. CDR3 sequence (DNA): TGTGCCAGCAGCTTGCAGGGGCACGGGAACACTGAAGCTTTCTTT.

As concerns this clonotype: A read error is possible here, since a much larger clone lies one base away. CDR3 sequence reads: CASSPPGGATYRNQPQHF. DNA of the CDR3: TGTGCCAGCAGTCCCCCCGGAGGAGCCACCTATCGCAATCAGCCCCAGCATTTT. The chain couples TRBV28 to TRBJ1-5; D remains unclear. V gave up 5 bases and J gave up 2 bases, with 22 bases separating them. This CDR3 is 18 amino acids long. CDR1 is MDHEN, CDR2 SYDVKM, per germline.

In the case of this clonotype: At one end, the junction sequence differs from germline, possibly due to a read error. The genes are TRBV11-2 and TRBJ2-7; 9 bases line up with TRBD2. In germline, CDR1 is SGHAT, CDR2 FQNNGV. This CDR3 has 14 residues. The CDR3 here is CASRRTSVSYEHYF. The CDR3 bases are TGTGCCAGCAGGCGGACTAGCGTCTCCTACGAGCACTACTTC.

This clonotype was picked up one time. This may be a read error: a much more frequent sequence differs by one nucleotide. The CDR3 loop is CASSFYGGNDNEQYF. The CDR3, as DNA: TGTGCCAGCAGCTTCTACGGGGGAAATGACAACGAGCAGTACTTC. The gene calls are TRBV5-6 and TRBJ2-7; TRBD2 is a possible D gene (6 bases). The CDR3 loop spans 15 amino acids. Trimming shortened V by 2 bases and J by 5 bases, and 17 bases separated the two germline ends. Germline V CDR1 and CDR2: SGHDT, YYEEEE.

This clonotype was found many times. The chain combines TRBV5-4 with TRBJ2-1; TRBD2 aligns across 7 bases. Germline values: CDR1 SGHNT, CDR2 YYREEE (reference sequence). The CDR3 length is 15 residues. V trimming: 4 bases; J trimming: 5 bases; junction bases outside the gene matches: 9. CDR3 sequence: CASSRPAGRDNEQFF. CDR3 nucleotide sequence: TGTGCCAGCAGCCGTCCAGCGGGAAGAGACAATGAGCAGTTCTTC. Together with reference TRBV5-4 and TRBJ2-1, the CDR3 gives the full variable domain: ETGVTQSPTHLIKTRGQQVTLRCSSQSGHNTVSWYQQALGQGPQFIFQYYREEENGRGNFPPRFSGLQFPNYSSELNVNALELDDSALYLCASSRPAGRDNEQFFGPGTRLTVL.

Only one count was recorded for this clonotype. Being one base from a much bigger clone, this may be a read error. This chain connects TRBV12-3 or TRBV12-4 to TRBJ1-6, with D possibly matching TRBD1 (6 bases). Trimming left V 6 bases short and J 7 bases short, with 13 bases between. The CDR3 spans 14 residues. For the CDR3, the DNA is TGTGCCAGCAGGTTCAATAGGGGGAATTCACCCCTCCACTTT. This gives the protein CASRFNRGNSPLHF.

Only one count was recorded for this clonotype. Sequence at one end of the junction differs from germline and may be a read error. The genes are TRBV28 and TRBJ1-2; TRBD1 aligns across 9 bases. The CDR3 runs to 14 residues. From germline, CDR1 is MDHEN and CDR2 SYDVKM. The CDR3, as DNA: TGTGCCAGCACGACAGGGGGAGGAGGCTATGGCTACGCCTTC. Its translation is CASTTGGGGYGYAF.

As regards this clonotype: The junction shows a germline mismatch at one end, possibly a read error. The rearrangement joins TRBV11-2 to TRBJ2-1; 11 nucleotides align to TRBD2. CDR3 length: 16 amino acids. Looked up from germline, CDR1 is SGHAT and CDR2 is FQNNGV. The CDR3 nucleotides are TGTGCCAGCAGCTTAAATAGCGGGAGGGTTGACAGTGAGCAATCCTTC. This sequence encodes CASSLNSGRVDSEQSF. Filled out from reference TRBV11-2 and TRBJ2-1, the complete variable domain reads EAGVAQSPRYKIIEKRQSVAFWCNPISGHATLYWYQQILGQGPKLLIQFQNNGVVDDSQLPKDRFSAERLKGVDSTLKIQPAKLEDSAVYLCASSLNSGRVDSEQSFGPGTRLTVL.

With regard to this clonotype: A much larger clone differs from this one at a single base, so this may be a read error. The rearrangement joins TRBV7-8 to TRBJ2-5; perhaps TRBD2 as D (5 bases). The CDR3 has 17 amino acids. Germline assignment: CDR1 SGHVS and CDR2 FQNEAQ. V was trimmed by 0 bases and J by 4 bases, leaving 18 bases between them. For the CDR3, the DNA is TGTGCCAGCAGCTTAGCGCGAGGTAGCGCGAGAGGAGAGACCCAGTACTTC. Protein sequence: CASSLARGSARGETQYF.

Only a few counts were recorded for this clonotype. The rearrangement uses TRBV28 and TRBJ2-1; 9 nucleotides align to TRBD2. This CDR3 has 15 residues. Losses at the gene ends were 3 bases for V and 4 bases for J; bases not matched to a gene: 4. Germline lookup yields CDR1 MDHEN and CDR2 SYDVKM. In DNA form, the CDR3 reads TGTGCCAGCAGTTTTATGCTAGCGGGGTACAATGAGCAGTTCTTC. Residues: CASSFMLAGYNEQFF.

This clonotype was seen just once. An end of the junction differs from the germline gene, which may be a read error. V gene TRBV11-2 combines with J gene TRBJ2-7, with 7 bases lining up with TRBD2. CDR3 length: 15 amino acids. Looked up from germline, CDR1 is SGHAT and CDR2 is FQNNGV. The CDR3 loop reads CASSFTGASGYGQYF. DNA of the CDR3: TGTGCCAGCAGCTTTACCGGGGCTAGCGGTTACGGGCAGTACTTC.

This clonotype appeared a single time. At one end the junction does not follow the germline gene, possibly because of a read error. V is TRBV28 and J is TRBJ2-1; possibly TRBD1 or TRBD2 for D (6 bases each). This CDR3 contains 14 residues. In germline, CDR1 is MDHEN, CDR2 SYDVKM. CDR3 DNA sequence: TGTACCAGCACCTGGGGGGTCAGGGGCAATGAGCAGTTCTTC. Its translation: CTSTWGVRGNEQFF.

A single count supports this clonotype. A much larger clone is a single base away; this may be a read error. The chain's CDR3 is CASSYSREYEKYF. Written as DNA, the CDR3 is TGTGCCAGCAGTTACTCCAGGGAGTACGAGAAGTACTTC. V gene TRBV6-6 combines with J gene TRBJ2-7; TRBD1 or TRBD2 may be the D gene (5 bases each). This CDR3 has 13 amino acids. Germline loops: CDR1 MNHNY, CDR2 SVGAGI (reference sequence).

A remark on this clonotype: Since a much larger clone is just one base distant, this may be a read error. The J gene is TRBJ2-1, the V gene TRBV5-5; 8 bases fit TRBD2. CDR3 length equals 16 residues. Losses at the gene ends were 4 bases for V and 12 bases for J; bases not matched to a gene: 18. CDR1 and CDR2 (germline): SGHKS, YYEKEE (reference sequence). The CDR3 loop reads CASSPSGLVGGRRQFF. The CDR3 DNA reads TGTGCCAGCAGCCCCTCGGGACTAGTGGGAGGTAGGAGGCAGTTCTTC. Full variable domain (rest looked up from reference TRBV5-5 and TRBJ2-1): DAGVTQSPTHLIKTRGQQVTLRCSPISGHKSVSWYQQVLGQGPQFIFQYYEKEERGRGNFPDRFSARQFPNYSSELNVNALLLGDSALYLCASSPSGLVGGRRQFFGPGTRLTVL.

This clonotype occurred once. One end of the junction is discordant with germline, which a read error may explain. The chain combines TRBV6-6 with TRBJ2-4, with 9 bases matching TRBD2. The CDR3 totals 16 residues. CDR1 is MNHNY, CDR2 SVGAGI, per germline (reference sequence). DNA for the CDR3: TGTGCCAGCAAAAAAGGACTAGCGAGAGCCAAAAACATTCGGTACTTC. Translated: CASKKGLARAKNIRYF.

Many counts were recorded for this clonotype. V usage is TRBV6-5 and J usage is TRBJ2-1; D unresolved. The length of the CDR3 is 13 residues. In germline, CDR1 is MNHEY, CDR2 SVGAGI. Trimming removed 4 bases at V and 9 bases at J, with 13 bases between. CDR3 sequence (DNA): TGTGCCAGCAGTTGGTCGGAAGGTCTTGAGCAGTTCTTC. This gives the protein CASSWSEGLEQFF.

A note on this clonotype: Since the CDR3 does not end with the conserved phenylalanine or tryptophan, this likely comes from a read error. J is TRBJ1-1 and V is TRBV29-1; TRBD1 might be the D (5 bases). Germline CDR1 is SQVTM and CDR2 is ANQGSEA. This CDR3 has 13 amino acids. The V and J ends lost 5 bases and 6 bases respectively, with 16 bases between them. Here the CDR3 DNA reads TGCAGCGTTTACGGAACAGGAGGATCTGAAGCTTTCATT. The encoded protein is CSVYGTGGSEAFI.

This clonotype has ten or more counts. This chain uses TRBV6-6 with TRBJ2-7; 8 nucleotides match TRBD1. Germline CDR1 and CDR2: MNHNY and SVGAGI (reference sequence). This CDR3 comprises 13 residues. V lost 3 bases and J lost 4; bases outside the gene matches: 2. The CDR3 region is CASSYQGAYEQYF. DNA for the CDR3: TGTGCCAGCAGTTATCAGGGGGCTTACGAGCAGTACTTC.

As regards this clonotype: The conserved phenylalanine or tryptophan is not found at the CDR3 terminus, so this likely reflects a read error. CDR3 protein: CASSHFRGAGYYEQYL. CDR3 coding DNA: TGTGCCAGCAGCCATTTCAGGGGTGCGGGTTACTACGAGCAGTACCTC. The chain couples TRBV7-9 to TRBJ2-7; a weak D match, TRBD1 (6 bases). The CDR3 length is 16 residues. Germline V gives CDR1 SEHNR, CDR2 FQNEAQ (reference sequence). V lost 5 bases and J 3 bases, leaving 20 bases between the germline ends.

About this clonotype: A much bigger clone sits one base away, suggesting this may be a read error. The chain combines TRBV6-5 with TRBJ1-3; possible D gene TRBD1, 6 bases. Germline V gives CDR1 MNHEY, CDR2 SVGAGI. The CDR3 consists of 14 residues. CDR3 residues: CASRSGGSGNTTYF. CDR3 sequence (DNA): TGTGCCAGCAGATCCGGGGGCTCTGGAAACACCACATATTTT.

A note on this clonotype: A read error may be the cause here, since a much bigger clone is one base away. Because it lacks the conserved phenylalanine or tryptophan at the end, this CDR3 is likely a read error. The gene calls are TRBV4-1 and TRBJ1-4; TRBD1 matches 7 bases. The V and J ends lost 3 bases and 3 bases, in that order; junction bases with no gene match: 4. The CDR3 runs 15 residues. From germline, CDR1 is MGHRA and CDR2 YSYEKL. The CDR3 nucleotides are TGCGCCAGCAGCCAGACAGGGTTATCTAATGAAAAACTGTTTTCT. Its protein is CASSQTGLSNEKLFS.